One sample yielded the 26 T cell receptor beta chains listed below, sequenced in a study of CD8+CD57+ T cells in acquired aplastic anemia. CDR3 and TCR beta VDJ profiling relied on a genomic DNA template. TCRdb analysed the reads with MiXCR anew, one entry per CDR3 protein. Altogether under 200,000 distinct CDR3 sequences are present, 40% to 55% being singletons, with the ten largest covering 2.5% to 3%. The patients chosen for sequencing had shown expansion of CD8+CD57+ cells (detected by flow cytometry). Sample: sorted CD4+, CD8+, or CD8+CD57+ T cells (not recorded which) from PBMCs. The receptors originated from a human donor with aplastic anemia.

V gene TRBV10-3 combines with J gene TRBJ2-2; TRBD2 agrees at 14 bases. Trimming at V came to 8 bases and at J to 4 bases, leaving 0 bases not matched to a gene. CDR3 length: 14 amino acids. CDR1 is ENHRY, CDR2 SYGVKD, per germline. The CDR3 DNA is TGTGCCATCGGGACTAGCGGGGGCACCGGGGAGCTGTTTTTT. Protein sequence: CAIGTSGGTGELFF.

This clonotype was seen many times. J is TRBJ2-6 and V is TRBV4-1; TRBD1 aligns across 8 bases. Trimming removed 4 bases from V and 0 bases from J; junction bases left unmatched: 14. This CDR3 contains 20 residues. Germline CDR1 reads MGHRA; CDR2 reads YSYEKL. Here the CDR3 reads CASSPRPPGQGGSGANVLTF. CDR3 coding DNA: TGCGCCAGCAGCCCCCGACCCCCTGGACAGGGAGGCTCTGGGGCCAACGTCCTGACTTTC.

With respect to this clonotype: With a much larger clone just one base away, this may be a read error. The rearrangement links TRBV5-1 to TRBJ2-7; 10 bases agree with TRBD2. Per germline, CDR1 SGHRS and CDR2 YFSETQ. The CDR3 consists of 15 residues. The V segment lost 5 bases and the J segment 3 bases; nucleotides outside the gene matches: 8. As DNA, the CDR3 is TGCGCCAGCAGACCGATAGCGGGAGGCGTCTACGAGCAGTACTTC. This encodes CASRPIAGGVYEQYF.

This chain uses TRBV6-2 or TRBV6-3 with TRBJ2-2; either TRBD1 or TRBD2 may fit D (5 bases each). CDR3 length: 14 amino acids. Per germline, CDR1 MNHEY and CDR2 SVGEGT. Trimming shortened V by 3 bases and J by 6 bases, and 11 bases separated the two germline ends. The CDR3 DNA reads TGTGCCAGCAGTTATGTCCAGGGACCCGGGGAGCTGTTTTTT. Protein product: CASSYVQGPGELFF.

In this sample, this clonotype turned up many times. The chain is built from TRBV5-5 and TRBJ1-1; weak D call: TRBD1 (6 bases). This CDR3 is 14 amino acids long. Trimming pared 1 base from V and 3 bases from J, leaving 10 bases between. Germline V gene sequence: CDR1 SGHKS, CDR2 YYEKEE (reference sequence). The CDR3 reads CASSLQGIDTEAFF. DNA for the CDR3: TGTGCCAGCAGCTTGCAGGGGATTGACACTGAAGCTTTCTTT.

This CDR3 is CAIRGGQGAEAFF. Written as DNA, the CDR3 is TGTGCCATCAGGGGGGGACAGGGCGCTGAAGCTTTCTTT. J is TRBJ1-1 and V is TRBV10-3, with TRBD1 identical over 9 bases. CDR1 and CDR2 (germline): ENHRY, SYGVKD. CDR3 length: 13 residues. The trim removed 6 bases at V and 6 bases at J, leaving 5 bases unmatched.

This clonotype showed up many times. V usage is TRBV6-1 and J usage is TRBJ1-3, with 9 bases that match TRBD1. Per the germline V gene, CDR1 is MNHNS and CDR2 is SASEGT. With 6 bases clipped from V and 4 bases from J, the junction kept 4 bases outside the gene matches. This CDR3 has 14 residues. CDR3 protein: CASRFGTGGNTIYF. The DNA of the CDR3 is TGTGCCAGCAGGTTCGGGACAGGGGGAAACACCATATATTTT.

The chain uses TRBV19 and TRBJ1-1; D ambiguous. Trimming removed 8 bases at V and 0 bases at J, with 13 bases between. The CDR3 contains 14 residues. Germline values: CDR1 LNHDA, CDR2 SQIVND (reference sequence). The CDR3 bases are TGTGCCAGTGGGAGAGGGCCCATGAACACTGAAGCTTTCTTT. Its protein is CASGRGPMNTEAFF.

This clonotype was counted once. The chain has TRBV10-1 and TRBJ1-2; D unresolved. V dropped 4 bases and J dropped 4 bases, with 10 bases sitting between them. Germline-derived CDR1 and CDR2 are WNHNN and SYGVQD (reference sequence). This CDR3 spans 13 amino acids. In DNA form, the CDR3 reads TGCGCCAGCAGTGCGGGCAGCTTCTATGGCTACACCTTC. This sequence encodes CASSAGSFYGYTF.

This clonotype came up many times. The V and J genes are TRBV5-1 and TRBJ2-7; D call uncertain. The CDR3 is made up of 13 amino acids. V gave up 1 base and J gave up 6 bases, with 11 bases separating them. The germline V gene encodes CDR1 SGHRS and CDR2 YFSETQ. CDR3 DNA: TGCGCCAGCAGCTTGAAGTTGTCCGTCGAGCAGTACTTC. Translating gives CASSLKLSVEQYF.

This clonotype was observed a handful of times. The chain is built from TRBV7-3 and TRBJ2-7; possible D gene TRBD1, 7 bases. CDR1 and CDR2 from the germline V gene are SGHTA and FQGTGA. Trimming removed 5 bases from V and 7 bases from J, with 9 bases in between. This CDR3 is built from 11 residues. The CDR3 sequence is CASSPGGEQYF. The DNA of the CDR3 is TGTGCCAGCAGCCCAGGGGGGGAGCAGTACTTC.

This clonotype was seen many times. This chain links TRBV7-9 with TRBJ2-3; no clear D. The CDR3 has 13 amino acids. Germline V CDR1 and CDR2: SEHNR, FQNEAQ (reference sequence). Trimming cost V 5 bases and J 4 bases, with 10 bases left between them. CDR3 sequence: CASSLIIPDTQYF. The CDR3 DNA reads TGTGCCAGCAGCCTCATCATCCCAGATACGCAGTATTTT.

This sequence joins TRBV19 and TRBJ1-1, with D perhaps matching TRBD1 (6 bases). Trimming pared 6 bases from V and 5 bases from J, leaving 25 bases between. Germline V gene data show CDR1 as LNHDA and CDR2 as SQIVND (reference sequence). CDR3 length: 17 residues. The CDR3 sequence: CASSQGRAGAVGTEAFF. The CDR3 nucleotides are TGTGCCAGTAGCCAGGGGAGGGCAGGGGCTGTAGGAACTGAAGCTTTCTTT.

Turning to this clonotype: Possible read error: a much larger clone is one base away. This chain joins TRBV6-2 or TRBV6-3 and TRBJ1-2; tentative D call: TRBD1 (6 bases). The germline V gene encodes CDR1 MNHEY and CDR2 SVGEGT. The CDR3 loop spans 16 amino acids. The V end lost 5 bases, the J end lost 8 bases, and 24 bases lay between the germline ends. DNA for the CDR3: TGTGCCAGCAGTGACCTCGCGGGGGGGGCGCGAAAAGGCTACACCTTC. Translating gives CASSDLAGGARKGYTF.

This clonotype showed up many times. The chain's CDR3 is CASSARELTDTQYF. CDR3 nucleotides: TGTGCCAGCAGCGCGCGGGAGCTCACAGATACGCAGTATTTT. The J gene is TRBJ2-3, the V gene TRBV9; 7 bases match TRBD2. The CDR3 loop spans 14 amino acids. V gave up 3 bases and J gave up 2 bases; unmatched junction bases: 3. Germline assignment: CDR1 SGDLS and CDR2 YYNGEE.

Comment on this clonotype: A read error is possible here, since a much larger clone lies one base away. The conserved closing phenylalanine or tryptophan is absent in this CDR3, likely reflecting a read error. The CDR3 bases are TGCGCCAGCAGCTCGCTGCGGGATCAGACTGAAGCTTTCCTT. Residues: CASSSLRDQTEAFL. The gene calls are TRBV5-1 and TRBJ1-1; no definite D call. The V end was cut by 3 bases, the J end by 5 bases, with 14 bases between. This CDR3 region has 14 residues. Germline V gene lookup returns CDR1 SGHRS and CDR2 YFSETQ.

With regard to this clonotype: The junction shows a germline mismatch at one end, possibly a read error. V and J are TRBV25-1 and TRBJ2-7; TRBD1 aligns across 8 bases. The length of the CDR3 is 14 residues. Per germline, CDR1 MGHDK and CDR2 SYGVNS. CDR3 DNA: TGTGCCAGAAGTGAACACAGGGGGAGGTACGAGCAGTACTTC. Protein product: CARSEHRGRYEQYF.

The chain uses TRBV2 and TRBJ1-6; 11 bases line up with TRBD1. Germline V gives CDR1 SNHLY, CDR2 FYNNEI. This CDR3 region has 14 residues. V lost 8 bases to trimming and J lost 10 bases; unmatched junction nucleotides: 7. The CDR3 is CASRPGQGESPLHF. The CDR3 region has the DNA TGTGCCAGCCGTCCGGGACAGGGGGAATCACCCCTCCACTTT.

V usage is TRBV7-6 and J usage is TRBJ2-5, with 8 bases matching TRBD2. CDR1 is SGHVS, CDR2 FNYEAQ, per germline. J lost 2 bases, V lost 1 base, and 6 bases had no gene match. The CDR3 loop spans 16 amino acids. The CDR3 here is CASSLGGTSGQETQYF. CDR3 DNA sequence: TGTGCCAGCAGCTTAGGGGGCACTAGCGGACAAGAGACCCAGTACTTC.

The sample holds many counts of this clonotype. This chain uses TRBV12-3 or TRBV12-4 with TRBJ2-7; 7 bases map to TRBD1. V shed 8 bases, J shed 0 bases, and the junction held 7 bases outside the gene matches. The CDR3 totals 14 residues. This chain's CDR3 is CASRDSGYSYEQYF. CDR3 DNA sequence: TGTGCCAGCCGGGACAGCGGTTACTCCTACGAGCAGTACTTC.

This clonotype was seen at least ten times. The chain couples TRBV5-1 to TRBJ2-3; the D gene is possibly TRBD2 (6 bases). CDR1 and CDR2 from the germline V gene are SGHRS and YFSETQ. V dropped 4 bases and J dropped 0 bases, with 9 bases sitting between them. The CDR3 consists of 14 residues. CDR3 sequence (DNA): TGCGCCAGCAGCCGAAGCGGGAGCACAGATACGCAGTATTTT. Protein product: CASSRSGSTDTQYF.

The chain recombines TRBV15 with TRBJ1-1, with a weak D call TRBD1 (5 bases). V lost 1 base and J 3 bases, leaving 9 bases between the germline ends. Germline V gene sequence: CDR1 LNHNV, CDR2 YYDKDF (reference sequence). The CDR3 has 14 amino acids. The CDR3 DNA reads as TGTGCCACCAGCAGAGTAGCGGGGGACACTGAAGCTTTCTTT. Amino acid sequence: CATSRVAGDTEAFF. Based on the CDR3 plus reference TRBV15 and TRBJ1-1, the full variable domain is DAMVIQNPRYQVTQFGKPVTLSCSQTLNHNVMYWYQQKSSQAPKLLFHYYDKDFNNEADTPDNFQSRRPNTSFCFLDIRSPGLGDTAMYLCATSRVAGDTEAFFGQGTRLTVV.

This clonotype was seen once. The CDR3 is CAISGGGLYNEQFF. The CDR3 coding sequence is TGTGCCATCAGTGGTGGGGGGCTATACAATGAGCAGTTCTTC. This chain joins TRBV10-3 and TRBJ2-1; D possibly matches TRBD1 or TRBD2 (6 bases each). V was trimmed by 4 bases and J by 4 bases, leaving 11 bases between them. The CDR3 consists of 14 residues. Germline values: CDR1 ENHRY, CDR2 SYGVKD.

This clonotype was observed once. V usage is TRBV7-9 and J usage is TRBJ2-1; no definite D call. Trimming removed 8 bases from V and 7 bases from J, with 15 bases in between. CDR3 size: 13 residues. Germline V gene sequence: CDR1 SEHNR, CDR2 FQNEAQ (reference sequence). The CDR3 nucleotides read TGTGCCAGCTTCCTGACTCCGGGTAATGAGCAGTTCTTC. Protein product: CASFLTPGNEQFF.

The table lists this clonotype with many counts. This rearrangement joins TRBV10-3 to TRBJ2-7; TRBD1 or TRBD2 may be the D gene (7 bases each). CDR1 is ENHRY, CDR2 SYGVKD, per germline. The CDR3 sequence is 15 residues long. With 7 bases removed from V and 0 bases from J, the gap between germline ends came to 16 bases. The chain's CDR3 is CAITPAGDSSYEQYF. CDR3 sequence (DNA): TGTGCCATCACGCCGGCGGGGGACAGCTCCTACGAGCAGTACTTC.

The rearrangement joins TRBV2 to TRBJ2-5, with 9 positions matching TRBD2. This CDR3 spans 15 amino acids. The J segment lost 5 bases and the V segment lost 1 base, leaving 5 bases of the junction unmatched. CDR1 is SNHLY, CDR2 FYNNEI, per germline. The CDR3 protein is CASSEGGAGGETQYF. CDR3 sequence (DNA): TGTGCCAGCAGTGAAGGTGGGGCGGGAGGGGAGACCCAGTACTTC.